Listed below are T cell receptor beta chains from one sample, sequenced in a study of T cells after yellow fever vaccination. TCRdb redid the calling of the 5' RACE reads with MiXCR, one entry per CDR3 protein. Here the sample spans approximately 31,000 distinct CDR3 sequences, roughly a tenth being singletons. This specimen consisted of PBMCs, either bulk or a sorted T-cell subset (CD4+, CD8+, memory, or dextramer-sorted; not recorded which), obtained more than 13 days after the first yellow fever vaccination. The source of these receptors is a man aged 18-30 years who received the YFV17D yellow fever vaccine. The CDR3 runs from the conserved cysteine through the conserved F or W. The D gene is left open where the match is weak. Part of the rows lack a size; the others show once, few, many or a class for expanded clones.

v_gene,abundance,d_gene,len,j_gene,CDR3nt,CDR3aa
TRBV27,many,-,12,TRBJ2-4,TGTGCCAGCAGTTCCCAGGGGAACATTCAGTACTTC,CASSSQGNIQYF
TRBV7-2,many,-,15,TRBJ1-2,TGTGCCAGCAGCTTCCCTAACCGGGACCTTTATGGCTACACCTTC,CASSFPNRDLYGYTF
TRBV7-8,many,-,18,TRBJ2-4,TGTGCCAGCAGCTCACTCCGTCTCCGGGACTCAGCCAAAAACATTCAGTACTTC,CASSSLRLRDSAKNIQYF
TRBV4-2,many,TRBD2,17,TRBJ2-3,TGTGCCAGCAGCCAAGTCTCGAGCGGGGGGGCGGCAGATACGCAGTATTTT,CASSQVSSGGAADTQYF
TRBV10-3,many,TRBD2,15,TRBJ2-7,TGTGCCATCAGTGAGTGGGGCGGGGGGCCGCACGAGCAGTACTTC,CAISEWGGGPHEQYF
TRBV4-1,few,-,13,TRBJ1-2,TGCGCCAGCAGCCAATCCAGCTACTATGGCTACACCTTC,CASSQSSYYGYTF
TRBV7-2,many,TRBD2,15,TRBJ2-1,TGTGCCAGCAGCTTTCCGCGGGGGGCCGTGAATGAGCAGTTCTTC,CASSFPRGAVNEQFF
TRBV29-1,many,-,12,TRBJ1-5,TGCAGCGTTCAGGGTGAAAATCAGCCCCAGCATTTT,CSVQGENQPQHF
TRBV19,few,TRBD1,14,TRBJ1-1,TGTGCCACAATATGGACAGGGAGATTCACTGAAGCTTTCTTT,CATIWTGRFTEAFF
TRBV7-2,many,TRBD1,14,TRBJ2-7,TGTGCCAGCAGCTCCAGGGGGAAAACCTACGAGCAGTACTTC,CASSSRGKTYEQYF
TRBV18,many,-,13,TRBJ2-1,TGTGCCAGCTCACCAAGGACATACAATGAGCAGTTCTTC,CASSPRTYNEQFF
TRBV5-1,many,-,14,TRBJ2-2,TGCGCCAGCAGCGGAGCGTTGGTGGACGGGGAGCTGTTTTTT,CASSGALVDGELFF
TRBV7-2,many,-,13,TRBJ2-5,TGTGCCAGCAGCTCCGACATCCGAGAGACCCAGTACTTC,CASSSDIRETQYF
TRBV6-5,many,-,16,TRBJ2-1,TGTGCCAGCAGTTCTCCGGGACACCTGTATGGATATGAGCAGTTCTTC,CASSSPGHLYGYEQFF
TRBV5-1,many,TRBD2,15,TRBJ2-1,TGCGCCAGCAGCAGGCCGGGACTAGAGACCAATGAGCAGTTCTTC,CASSRPGLETNEQFF
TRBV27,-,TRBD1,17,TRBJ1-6,TGTACCAGCAGTCCGGACAGGGGGCGCGGGGGCTTGTCACCCCTCCACTTT,CTSSPDRGRGGLSPLHF
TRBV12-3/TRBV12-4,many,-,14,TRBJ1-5,TGTGCCAGCACAGGAGTTTATAGCAATCAGCCCCAGCATTTT,CASTGVYSNQPQHF
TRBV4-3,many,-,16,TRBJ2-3,TGCGCCAGCAGCCCGCGCGAGGGGAGGACCACAGATACGCAGTATTTT,CASSPREGRTTDTQYF
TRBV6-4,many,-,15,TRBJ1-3,TGTGCCAGCAGGGCGCCAGGGGAGCTTCGAGACACCATATATTTT,CASRAPGELRDTIYF
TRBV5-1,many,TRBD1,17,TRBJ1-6,TGCGCCAGCAGCTTCAGCCCTCAGGGGGAAGTGAATTCACCCCTCCACTTT,CASSFSPQGEVNSPLHF
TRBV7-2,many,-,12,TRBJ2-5,TGTGCCAGCAGCGGGTACCAAGAGACCCAGTACTTC,CASSGYQETQYF
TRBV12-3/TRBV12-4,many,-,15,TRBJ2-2,TGTGCCAGCAGCCAGGGGGGGCCGCGGGGCGGGGAGCTGTTTTTT,CASSQGGPRGGELFF
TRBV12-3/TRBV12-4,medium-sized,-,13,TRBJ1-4,TGTGCCAGCAGGCCCCACAGGGATGAAAAACTGTTTTTT,CASRPHRDEKLFF
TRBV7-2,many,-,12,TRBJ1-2,TGTGCCAGCAGCAGGGACGGCTATGGCTACACCTTC,CASSRDGYGYTF
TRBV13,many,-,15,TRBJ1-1,TGTGCCAGCAGCTTTTACGGGGGCCAGAACACTGAAGCTTTCTTT,CASSFYGGQNTEAFF
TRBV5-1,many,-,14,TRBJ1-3,TGCGCCAGCAGCTTGGACCCGGTTGGAAACACCATATATTTT,CASSLDPVGNTIYF
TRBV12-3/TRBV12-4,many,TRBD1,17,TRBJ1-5,TGTGCCAGCAGTCCGGGACAGAGGAGAGGTTTAAATCAGCCCCAGCATTTT,CASSPGQRRGLNQPQHF
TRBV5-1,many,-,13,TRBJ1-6,TGCGCCAGCAGGACAGAAAATAATTCACCCCTCCACTTT,CASRTENNSPLHF
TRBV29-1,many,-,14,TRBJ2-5,TGCAGCGGTACGGTGACCAGGCATCTCGAGACCCAGTACTTC,CSGTVTRHLETQYF
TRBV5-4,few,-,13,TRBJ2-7,TGTGCCAGCAGCTTGGGGAGTACCCCCGAGCAGTACTTC,CASSLGSTPEQYF
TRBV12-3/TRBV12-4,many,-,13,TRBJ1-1,TGTGCCAGCAGCCCTCAGGGAAGGGATGAAGCTTTCTTT,CASSPQGRDEAFF
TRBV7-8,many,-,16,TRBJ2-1,TGTGCCAGCAGCCCGGGGTTTGGGGACAAGAACAATGAGCAGTTCTTC,CASSPGFGDKNNEQFF
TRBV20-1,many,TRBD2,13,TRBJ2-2,TGCAGTGCACATAGCGGGGGGGCCGGGGAGCTGTTTTTT,CSAHSGGAGELFF
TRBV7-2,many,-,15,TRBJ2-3,TGTGCCAGCAGCTTAGGGACTCCCCGCACAGATACGCAGTATTTT,CASSLGTPRTDTQYF
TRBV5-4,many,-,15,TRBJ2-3,TGTGCCAGCAGCCAAACGGGACTCCTGAGAGATACGCAGTATTTT,CASSQTGLLRDTQYF
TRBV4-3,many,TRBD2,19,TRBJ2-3,TGCGCCAGCAGCCAAGGCGGGGGGGCCCTCCTTCATAGCACAGATACGCAGTATTTT,CASSQGGGALLHSTDTQYF
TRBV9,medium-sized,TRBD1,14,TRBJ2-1,TGTGCCAGCAGCTCGGGACAGGTCTACAATGAGCAGTTCTTC,CASSSGQVYNEQFF
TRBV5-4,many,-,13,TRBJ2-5,TGTGCCAGCGACGCCGGGAGCCAAGAGACCCAGTACTTC,CASDAGSQETQYF
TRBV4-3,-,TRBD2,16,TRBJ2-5,TGCGCCAGCAGCCCCTCTAGCGGGGGGGCCTGGGAGACCCAGTACTTC,CASSPSSGGAWETQYF
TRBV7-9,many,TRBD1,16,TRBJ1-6,TGTGCCAGCAGCTTACGTCTCGGGACAGACAATTCACCCCTCCACTTT,CASSLRLGTDNSPLHF
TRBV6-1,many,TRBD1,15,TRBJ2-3,TGTGCCAGCACTGCGGGACAGGGCTGGGCAGATACGCAGTATTTT,CASTAGQGWADTQYF
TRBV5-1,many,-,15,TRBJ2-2,TGCGCCAGCAGCCCCGGAGAGCCCAAGGCCGGGGAGCTGTTTTTT,CASSPGEPKAGELFF
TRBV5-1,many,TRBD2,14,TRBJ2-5,TGCGCCAGCAGCTTTAGCGGGGGAAAAGAGACCCAGTACTTC,CASSFSGGKETQYF
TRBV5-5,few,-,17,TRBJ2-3,TGTGCCAGCACCTCAAAACAGGGGTCGGGGGCGAGAGATACGCAGTATTTT,CASTSKQGSGARDTQYF
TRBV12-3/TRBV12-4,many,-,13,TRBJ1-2,TGTGCCAGCAGTCAGACACTTAACTATGGCTACACCTTC,CASSQTLNYGYTF
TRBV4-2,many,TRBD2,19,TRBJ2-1,TGTGCCAGCAGCGCGACAGGGACTAGCGGGCGAATCGCCTACAATGAGCAGTTCTTC,CASSATGTSGRIAYNEQFF
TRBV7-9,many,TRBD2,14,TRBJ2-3,TGTGCCAGCAGCCTTAGCGGGGGGACAGATACGCAGTATTTT,CASSLSGGTDTQYF
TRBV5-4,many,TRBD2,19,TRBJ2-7,TGTGCCAGCAGCTTCTCGGGGCGGGGGAAAATAACAGTTCCCTACGAGCAGTACTTC,CASSFSGRGKITVPYEQYF
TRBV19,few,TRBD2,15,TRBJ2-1,TGTGCCAGTAGTATGGTAGCGGGGTCTTACAATGAGCAGTTCTTC,CASSMVAGSYNEQFF
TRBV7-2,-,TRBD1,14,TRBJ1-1,TGTGCCAGCAGCTTCAGGGGGGCTGTCACTGAAGCTTTCTTT,CASSFRGAVTEAFF
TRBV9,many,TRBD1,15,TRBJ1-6,TGTGCCAGCAGCTCCCGGGACAGGTTAAATTCACCCCTCCACTTT,CASSSRDRLNSPLHF
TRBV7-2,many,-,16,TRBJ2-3,TGTGCCAGCAGCTCCCAAGGATCGGGGGAGCCAGATACGCAGTATTTT,CASSSQGSGEPDTQYF
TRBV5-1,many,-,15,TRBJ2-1,TGCGCCAGCAGCCAGGGAGTCCTCTCCTACAATGAGCAGTTCTTC,CASSQGVLSYNEQFF
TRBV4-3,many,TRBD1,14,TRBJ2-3,TGCGCCAGCAGCCAGGCGGGACAGGCGAATACGCAGTATTTT,CASSQAGQANTQYF